The clone carrying this TCR beta chain was counted many times. Its target is not known. Time point given: newly diagnosed GD, antithyroid drugs for less than 3 months. PBMCs were the source of the RNA used for TCR sequencing. For TCR beta, libraries came from iRepertoire HTBI primers and Arm-PCR of CDR3 regions. Per the original methods: Segment identification across samples yielded 60 to 80 TRBV and more than 11 TRBJ segments. TCRdb reanalysed the multiplex PCR reads using MiXCR and keeps one entry per CDR3 protein. Here the V and J calls rest on TCRdb's processing, not on the authors' analysis. The sample records about 560,000 distinct CDR3 sequences, 16% being singletons. There are 15 residues in the CDR3. J gave up 0 bases and V 3 bases, and 3 bases lay outside the gene matches. Germline CDR1 KGHSH, CDR2 LQKENI. The sample originates from a study of regulatory T cells in long-lasting Graves disease.

The study, taken as a whole, reports: New patients shared roughly 1,000 public clonotypes, fewer than the 2,741 shared by persistent patients.

The sample was also reused in another study, on T cells in Graves' hyperthyroidism and ophthalmopathy.

The TCR sequence derives from a man between 18 and 35 years old with Graves disease. The source material was peripheral blood mononuclear cells (PBMCs), sampled at new diagnosis, from a patient treated with antithyroid drugs. V is TRBV18 and J is TRBJ2-7, with 9 bases identical to TRBD2. The CDR3: CASSPSGRSSYEQYF. The CDR3 DNA reads TGTGCCAGCTCACCGAGCGGGAGGAGCTCCTACGAGCAGTACTTC.